This entry lists 21 T cell receptor beta chains sequenced from one sample in a study of T-cell memory formation after mild COVID-19. One entry per CDR3 protein results from TCRdb running MiXCR on the 5' RACE reads. The sample holds about 340,000 distinct CDR3 sequences, more than 15% seen once. Sequenced: PBMCs or a T cell subset sorted from them (not recorded which). The receptors originated from a man younger than 35 who had mild COVID-19 (a few samples of this study predate the infection). Cell type and time point are not known.

The rearrangement joins TRBV18 to TRBJ2-3, with D possibly TRBD2 on 6 matching bases. The CDR3 totals 14 residues. V was shortened by 1 base and J by 4 bases, with 9 bases between the two germline ends. Germline V lookup: CDR1 KGHSH, CDR2 LQKENI. The DNA for the CDR3 is TGTGCCAGCTCACCACAACTAGCCGCAGATACGCAGTATTTT. Residues: CASSPQLAADTQYF.

The chain has TRBV5-1 and TRBJ1-1; a possible D gene is TRBD1 (6 bases). The CDR3 is 14 residues long. The V gene lost 4 bases and the J gene lost 4 bases, with 14 bases spanning the gap. CDR1 and CDR2 (germline): SGHRS, YFSETQ. The CDR3 reads CASSIQGGGTEAFF. CDR3 DNA: TGCGCCAGCAGCATACAGGGAGGCGGCACTGAAGCTTTCTTT. The variable domain in full, with the rest retrieved from reference TRBV5-1 and TRBJ1-1, is KAGVTQTPRYLIKTRGQQVTLSCSPISGHRSVSWYQQTPGQGLQFLFEYFSETQRNKGNFPGRFSGRQFSNSRSEMNVSTLELGDSALYLCASSIQGGGTEAFFGQGTRLTVV.

The rearrangement links TRBV7-9 to TRBJ1-5; TRBD1 is a possible D gene (6 bases). Germline-derived CDR1 and CDR2 are SEHNR and FQNEAQ (reference sequence). The germline V and J ends were trimmed by 4 bases and 4 bases, with 14 bases remaining between them. This CDR3 is built from 15 residues. CDR3 bases: TGTGCCAGCAGCTCCAGTCCAGGGGTGAATCAGCCCCAGCATTTT. Translated: CASSSSPGVNQPQHF.

The chain employs TRBV15 and TRBJ2-5, with 8 bases matching TRBD1. CDR1 is LNHNV, CDR2 YYDKDF, per germline (reference sequence). Trimming at V came to 1 base and at J to 1 base, leaving 2 bases not matched to a gene. This CDR3 has 15 amino acids. The chain's CDR3 is CATSRATGAQETQYF. In DNA, the CDR3 is TGTGCCACCAGCAGAGCGACAGGGGCCCAAGAGACCCAGTACTTC.

V gene TRBV21-1 combines with J gene TRBJ1-1. TRBV21-1 is listed as a pseudogene. This CDR3 is built from 13 residues. CDR3 loop: CARNQVEDTEAFF. CDR3 in DNA: TGTGCCAGAAATCAAGTGGAGGACACTGAAGCTTTCTTT.

The rearrangement joins TRBV5-4 to TRBJ2-2; unclear D gene. This CDR3 spans 13 amino acids. Deletions cut 2 bases from V and 9 bases from J, with 11 bases between. From germline, CDR1 is SGHNT and CDR2 YYREEE (reference sequence). The CDR3 here is CASSLFLSRELFF. CDR3 sequence (DNA): TGTGCCAGCAGCTTATTTCTTTCGAGGGAGCTGTTTTTT.

The chain links TRBV7-9 to TRBJ2-7; D is unresolved. The V gene lost 5 bases and the J gene lost 2 bases, with 19 bases spanning the gap. Germline V gene sequence: CDR1 SEHNR, CDR2 FQNEAQ (reference sequence). CDR3 length: 16 amino acids. The CDR3 nucleotides are TGTGCCAGCAGCGCACCGCCTGATGAGGCAACCTACGAGCAGTACTTC. It is translated as CASSAPPDEATYEQYF.

The chain's CDR3 is CAISESVGAVNTGELFF. The CDR3 bases are TGTGCCATCAGTGAGTCTGTGGGGGCAGTCAACACCGGGGAGCTGTTTTTT. The chain employs TRBV10-3 and TRBJ2-2, with D perhaps TRBD1 (6 bases). This CDR3 contains 17 residues. CDR1 is ENHRY and CDR2 is SYGVKD in the germline V gene. V was shortened by 0 bases and J by 2 bases, with 13 bases between the two germline ends.

This CDR3 is CASSLYWSDAEAFF. The DNA for the CDR3 is TGTGCCAGCAGCTTATATTGGTCAGACGCTGAAGCTTTCTTT. The V call is TRBV7-2, the J call TRBJ1-1; D is uncertain. CDR1 SGHTA and CDR2 FQGNSA come from the germline V gene. V was pared by 2 bases and J by 6 bases, with 13 bases between. This CDR3 has 14 residues. The entire variable domain, with the rest obtained from reference TRBV7-2 and TRBJ1-1, is as follows: GAGVSQSPSNKVTEKGKDVELRCDPISGHTALYWYRQSLGQGLEFLIYFQGNSAPDKSGLPSDRFSAERTGGSVSTLTIQRTQQEDSAVYLCASSLYWSDAEAFFGQGTRLTVV.

At least ten counts were recorded for this clonotype. The CDR3, as DNA: TGTGCCAGCAGCTTACGGGGGAGCGGCTATGGCTACACCTTC. Translating it yields CASSLRGSGYGYTF. The chain employs TRBV11-2 and TRBJ1-2; possible D gene TRBD1, 5 bases. V lost 2 bases, J lost 4 bases, and 11 bases lay in between. Germline lookup yields CDR1 SGHAT and CDR2 FQNNGV. The CDR3 runs to 14 residues.

The chain is built from TRBV7-9 and TRBJ1-1; D gene uncertain. The CDR3 covers 11 residues. V dropped 5 bases and J dropped 10 bases, with 11 bases sitting between them. Germline V gene sequence: CDR1 SEHNR, CDR2 FQNEAQ (reference sequence). The CDR3 nucleotides are TGTGCCAGCAGCGAGAGGGTGGGAGCTTTCTTT. Encoded protein: CASSERVGAFF.

The V gene is TRBV2, the J gene TRBJ2-7; TRBD1 is a possible D gene (5 bases). The CDR3 loop spans 12 amino acids. Germline CDR1 SNHLY, CDR2 FYNNEI. Trimming took off 7 bases at V and 5 bases at J, with 12 bases between the two ends. CDR3 DNA: TGTGCCAGCACCGCCAGGGTAGACGAGCAGTACTTC. This sequence encodes CASTARVDEQYF.

The rearrangement joins TRBV7-6 to TRBJ2-3; no definite D call. This CDR3 spans 15 amino acids. The germline gives CDR1 SGHVS, CDR2 FNYEAQ. V dropped 1 base and J dropped 3 bases, with 11 bases sitting between them. This CDR3 reads CASSLVWSVTDTQYF. CDR3 nucleotides: TGTGCCAGCAGCTTAGTTTGGTCAGTTACAGATACGCAGTATTTT.

This clonotype came up a few times. The genes are TRBV4-1 and TRBJ2-3; no firm D call. CDR1 is MGHRA and CDR2 is YSYEKL in the germline V gene. CDR3 length: 13 residues. V lost 0 bases to trimming and J lost 7 bases, with 8 bases between them. Here the CDR3 DNA reads TGCGCCAGCAGCCAAGATGCCGATTATACGCAGTATTTT. This gives the protein CASSQDADYTQYF.

This clonotype was detected many times. V gene TRBV5-1 combines with J gene TRBJ1-1; tentatively, D is TRBD1 (6 bases). V lost 4 bases to trimming and J lost 1 base, with 8 bases between them. Germline assignment: CDR1 SGHRS and CDR2 YFSETQ. This CDR3 has 13 amino acids. The CDR3 here is CASSAGQNTEAFF. The CDR3 coding sequence is TGCGCCAGCAGCGCGGGACAGAACACTGAAGCTTTCTTT.

Only a few counts were recorded for this clonotype. This sequence joins TRBV12-3 or TRBV12-4 and TRBJ1-6; 7 positions agree with TRBD1. The ends lost 5 bases at V and 10 bases at J; junction bases unmatched: 8. This CDR3 contains 14 residues. CDR3 loop: CASSLRQGNSPLHF. CDR3 DNA: TGTGCCAGCAGTCTACGACAGGGTAACTCACCCCTCCACTTT.

This clonotype turned up a few times. The chain employs TRBV12-3 or TRBV12-4 and TRBJ2-1, with D unclear. With 8 bases removed from V and 6 bases from J, the gap between germline ends came to 11 bases. This CDR3 has 12 amino acids. In nucleotides, the CDR3 is TGTGCCAGCGGGTCCCGAGGCAATGAGCAGTTCTTC. Its protein product is CASGSRGNEQFF.

The CDR3 bases are TGCAGTGCTAGAAGTCCAACAGGGCTCTCCGGCGAGCAGTACGTC. Translation gives CSARSPTGLSGEQYV. The V and J genes are TRBV20-1 and TRBJ2-7; a possible D gene is TRBD1 (6 bases). Between the trimmed V and J ends, which lost 2 bases and 6 bases, there was a span of 20 bases. This CDR3 has 15 amino acids. Germline V lookup: CDR1 DFQATT, CDR2 SNEGSKA (reference sequence).

This chain uses TRBV25-1 with TRBJ2-7; D uncertain. V was clipped by 3 bases and J by 6 bases, with 21 bases between them. This CDR3 comprises 16 residues. Germline V gene data show CDR1 as MGHDK and CDR2 as SYGVNS. Here the CDR3 reads CASSDRRADGSREQYF. CDR3 DNA: TGTGCCAGCAGTGACCGACGTGCGGACGGCTCACGCGAGCAGTACTTC.

This sequence joins TRBV18 and TRBJ2-7; possibly TRBD1 or TRBD2 for D (5 bases each). The CDR3 covers 15 residues. The germline gives CDR1 KGHSH, CDR2 LQKENI. V was trimmed by 3 bases and J by 5 bases, leaving 17 bases between them. CDR3 residues: CASSPNRGGGDEQYF. The CDR3 nucleotides read TGTGCCAGCTCACCTAACCGGGGCGGAGGTGACGAGCAGTACTTC.

The chain joins TRBV6-1 to TRBJ2-2; D uncertain. From germline, CDR1 is MNHNS and CDR2 SASEGT. The CDR3 is 15 amino acids. V was trimmed by 2 bases and J by 4 bases, leaving 11 bases between them. This CDR3 is CASSETETGTGELFF. In nucleotides, the CDR3 is TGTGCCAGCAGTGAAACAGAGACGGGCACCGGGGAGCTGTTTTTT.